These 6 T cell receptor beta chains were all obtained from the same sample, sequenced in a study of T-cell memory formation after mild COVID-19. TCRdb used MiXCR to reprocess the 5' RACE reads, holding one entry per CDR3 protein. Of 100,000 to 150,000 distinct CDR3 sequences listed, about 6.5% were seen once; the top ten hold under 2.5%. The sample consisted of PBMCs or a T cell subset sorted from them (not recorded which). The receptor set was obtained from an adult woman who had mild COVID-19 (a few samples of this study predate the infection). Cell type and time point are not known.

With regard to this clonotype: Its ends do not fully match the called genes, so a read error is possible. V gene TRBV4-1 combines with J gene TRBJ1-5; D unclear. The CDR3 contains 18 residues. Germline assignment: CDR1 MGHRA and CDR2 YSYEKL. This CDR3 is CASFIRRLERVSTQPQHF. The DNA of the CDR3 is TGCGCCAGCTTCATCCGTCGGTTGGAGAGGGTTAGCACTCAGCCCCAGCATTTT.

This clonotype was seen only a few times. J is TRBJ1-1 and V is TRBV4-2; tentatively, D is TRBD1 (5 bases). Deletions cut 0 bases from V and 5 bases from J, with 10 bases between. The CDR3 runs to 14 residues. Germline V lookup: CDR1 LGHNA, CDR2 YNFKEQ. CDR3 loop: CASSQDWGKTEAFF. For the CDR3, the DNA is TGTGCCAGCAGCCAAGATTGGGGGAAGACTGAAGCTTTCTTT.

CDR3: CASSLSGGANSPLHF. CDR3 DNA sequence: TGTGCCAGCAGTCTCTCCGGGGGGGCAAATTCACCCCTCCACTTT. The chain carries TRBV6-5 and TRBJ1-6, with D tentatively TRBD1 (6 bases). The CDR3 has 15 residues. Germline values: CDR1 MNHEY, CDR2 SVGAGI. The V gene lost 5 bases and the J gene lost 7 bases, with 15 bases spanning the gap.

This clonotype was seen many times. This chain connects TRBV7-2 to TRBJ2-1; D uncertain. The germline V and J ends were trimmed by 5 bases and 7 bases, with 15 bases remaining between them. CDR1 and CDR2 from the germline V gene are SGHTA and FQGNSA. This CDR3 has 14 residues. Written as DNA, the CDR3 is TGTGCCAGCAGCGACGAACCGGGTAGAAATGAGCAGTTCTTC. Its translation is CASSDEPGRNEQFF.

This clonotype was recorded many times. The rearrangement joins TRBV7-2 to TRBJ2-7; D remains ambiguous. V was shortened by 1 base and J by 5 bases, with 6 bases between the two germline ends. This CDR3 spans 12 amino acids. Germline CDR1 reads SGHTA; CDR2 reads FQGNSA. The CDR3 DNA sequence: TGTGCCAGCAGCTTAGGCTGGAACGAGCAGTACTTC. It translates to CASSLGWNEQYF.

This chain joins TRBV7-3 and TRBJ2-1, with D unresolved. Per the germline V gene, CDR1 is SGHTA and CDR2 is FQGTGA. V was shortened by 0 bases and J by 7 bases, with 4 bases between the two germline ends. CDR3 length equals 12 residues. CDR3 DNA sequence: TGTGCCAGCAGCTTAACGGGGAATGAGCAGTTCTTC. It encodes CASSLTGNEQFF.